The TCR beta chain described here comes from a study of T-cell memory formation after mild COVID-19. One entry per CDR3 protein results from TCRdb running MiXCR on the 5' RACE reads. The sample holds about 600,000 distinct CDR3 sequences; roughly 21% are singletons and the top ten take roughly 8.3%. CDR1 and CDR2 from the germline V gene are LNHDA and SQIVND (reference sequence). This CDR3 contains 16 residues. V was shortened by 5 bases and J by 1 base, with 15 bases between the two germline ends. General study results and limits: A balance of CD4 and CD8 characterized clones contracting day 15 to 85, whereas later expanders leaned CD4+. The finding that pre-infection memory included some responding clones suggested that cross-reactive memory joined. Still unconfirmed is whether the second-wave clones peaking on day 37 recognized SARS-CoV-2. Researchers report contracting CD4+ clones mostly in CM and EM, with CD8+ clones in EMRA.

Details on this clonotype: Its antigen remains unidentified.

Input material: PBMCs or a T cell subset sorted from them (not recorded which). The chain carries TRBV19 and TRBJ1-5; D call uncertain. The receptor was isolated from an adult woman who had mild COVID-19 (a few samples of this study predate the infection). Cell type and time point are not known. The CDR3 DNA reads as TGTGCCAGTAGTCCCAGGACCTTTCGCAGCAATCAGCCCCAGCATTTT. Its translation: CASSPRTFRSNQPQHF. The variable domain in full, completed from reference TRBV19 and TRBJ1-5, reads DGGITQSPKYLFRKEGQNVTLSCEQNLNHDAMYWYRQDPGQGLRLIYYSQIVNDFQKGDIAEGYSVSREKKESFPLTVTSAQKNPTAFYLCASSPRTFRSNQPQHFGDGTRLSIL.